A single sample is the source of the 13 T cell receptor beta chains below, sequenced in a study of OX40 agonist ivuxolimab in advanced cancers. The data were produced by immunoSEQ multiplex PCR, yet TCRdb's version contains in-frame clones alone and is incomplete. This sample has about 14,000 clones, with approximately 80% found just once. Source: CD4+ or CD8+ T cells sorted from blood, taken in a trial of the OX40 agonist ivuxolimab. The source of these receptors is an adult with an advanced solid tumor such as melanoma, head and neck, liver or kidney cancer.

The J gene is TRBJ2-7, the V gene TRBV4-1, with D tentatively TRBD1 (5 bases). V was clipped by 4 bases and J by 3 bases, with 13 bases between them. The CDR3 totals 14 residues. CDR1 MGHRA and CDR2 YSYEKL come from the germline V gene. In DNA form, the CDR3 reads TGCGCCAGCAGCCCTGGGCAGGGTAACTACGAGCAGTACTTC. It codes for CASSPGQGNYEQYF.

This chain links TRBV4-1 with TRBJ2-3; D gene uncertain. The CDR3 length is 14 residues. Germline assignment: CDR1 MGHRA and CDR2 YSYEKL. Trimming cost V 0 bases and J 5 bases, with 9 bases left between them. In nucleotides, the CDR3 is TGCGCCAGCAGCCAAGACCAACCCGGAGATACGCAGTATTTT. Translation gives CASSQDQPGDTQYF.

The J gene is TRBJ2-7, the V gene TRBV4-1; tentative D call: TRBD2 (6 bases). V lost 4 bases to trimming and J lost 0 bases, with 10 bases between them. This CDR3 is built from 14 residues. The germline CDR1 and CDR2 sequences are MGHRA and YSYEKL. The CDR3 DNA is TGCGCCAGCAGCCGGACTACCGACTCCTACGAGCAGTACTTC. Its translation is CASSRTTDSYEQYF.

V usage is TRBV18 and J usage is TRBJ1-2; 9 bases are shared with TRBD1. From germline, CDR1 is KGHSH and CDR2 LQKENI. The CDR3 runs 16 residues. Germline trimming cut 3 bases from V and 7 bases from J; bases unmatched to any gene: 12. The CDR3 region is CASSPGQDRGSGGYTF. The DNA for the CDR3 is TGTGCCAGCTCACCTGGACAGGACAGGGGTTCGGGTGGCTACACCTTC.

The chain is built from TRBV7-8 and TRBJ2-7; the D is unclear. The V and J ends lost 5 bases and 1 base respectively, with 12 bases between them. Germline values: CDR1 SGHVS, CDR2 FQNEAQ. This CDR3 comprises 14 residues. For the CDR3, the DNA is TGTGCCAGCAGCATATTGGGATCGTCCTACGAGCAGTACTTC. Translation gives CASSILGSSYEQYF.

This chain uses TRBV28 with TRBJ2-2; unclear D gene. CDR1 MDHEN and CDR2 SYDVKM come from the germline V gene. The CDR3 is 15 amino acids. Between the trimmed V and J ends, which lost 5 bases and 0 bases, there was a span of 10 bases. CDR3 sequence: CASSPLAANTGELFF. DNA for the CDR3: TGTGCCAGCAGTCCTCTTGCAGCGAACACCGGGGAGCTGTTTTTT.

The chain links TRBV6-1 to TRBJ2-7; D might be TRBD1 or TRBD2, each matching 5 bases. CDR3 size: 12 residues. CDR1 is MNHNS and CDR2 is SASEGT in the germline V gene. Trimming took 6 bases from V and 4 from J, leaving 10 bases between them. This chain's CDR3 is CASRKGSYEQYF. For the CDR3, the DNA is TGTGCCAGCAGGAAGGGGAGTTACGAGCAGTACTTC.

This clone was counted once. This chain links TRBV19 with TRBJ1-5; D not certain. The CDR3 totals 16 residues. Germline-derived CDR1 and CDR2 are LNHDA and SQIVND (reference sequence). Trimming took off 0 bases at V and 5 bases at J, with 14 bases between the two ends. The CDR3 loop is CASSIDRPGRDQPQHF. The CDR3 nucleotides read TGTGCCAGTAGTATAGATCGACCCGGAAGGGATCAGCCCCAGCATTTT.

The table lists this clone with a few counts. The chain uses TRBV4-1 and TRBJ2-7; no clear D. In germline, CDR1 is MGHRA, CDR2 YSYEKL. Trimming took off 1 base at V and 4 bases at J, with 14 bases between the two ends. The CDR3 covers 15 residues. CDR3 region: CASSQGPSPDYEQYF. DNA for the CDR3: TGCGCCAGCAGCCAAGGGCCGTCGCCAGATTACGAGCAGTACTTC.

The chain carries TRBV10-1 and TRBJ2-1, with 11 bases lining up with TRBD1. Trimming cost V 4 bases and J 4 bases; bases outside gene matches: 3. There are 15 residues in the CDR3. Germline CDR1 reads WNHNN; CDR2 reads SYGVQD (reference sequence). CDR3 residues: CASSGGTGGYNEQFF. In nucleotides, the CDR3 is TGCGCCAGCAGTGGAGGGACAGGGGGGTACAATGAGCAGTTCTTC.

The chain combines TRBV6-1 with TRBJ1-2; D might be TRBD1 (5 bases). V lost 3 bases to trimming and J lost 5 bases, with 7 bases between them. The germline V gene encodes CDR1 MNHNS and CDR2 SASEGT. This CDR3 is 12 amino acids long. The CDR3 bases are TGTGCCAGCAGTGAGGGGGGATATGGCTACACCTTC. This encodes CASSEGGYGYTF.

This clone was found a few times. The chain has TRBV4-2 and TRBJ2-5, with D possibly being TRBD1 (5 bases). The germline CDR1 and CDR2 sequences are LGHNA and YNFKEQ. The CDR3 has 14 amino acids. The V end was cut by 4 bases, the J end by 4 bases, with 13 bases between. The CDR3 region has the DNA TGTGCCAGCAGCCTTGGCCAGGGTGGAGAGACCCAGTACTTC. This encodes CASSLGQGGETQYF.

The table lists this clone with a count of one. The chain joins TRBV5-5 to TRBJ1-6; D perhaps matches TRBD1 (6 bases). Germline-derived CDR1 and CDR2 are SGHKS and YYEKEE (reference sequence). The CDR3 totals 16 residues. The V end lost 0 bases, the J end lost 4 bases, and 11 bases lay between the germline ends. CDR3 residues: CASSLGQELYNSPLHF. The CDR3 coding sequence is TGTGCCAGCAGCTTGGGACAGGAACTTTATAATTCACCCCTCCACTTT.